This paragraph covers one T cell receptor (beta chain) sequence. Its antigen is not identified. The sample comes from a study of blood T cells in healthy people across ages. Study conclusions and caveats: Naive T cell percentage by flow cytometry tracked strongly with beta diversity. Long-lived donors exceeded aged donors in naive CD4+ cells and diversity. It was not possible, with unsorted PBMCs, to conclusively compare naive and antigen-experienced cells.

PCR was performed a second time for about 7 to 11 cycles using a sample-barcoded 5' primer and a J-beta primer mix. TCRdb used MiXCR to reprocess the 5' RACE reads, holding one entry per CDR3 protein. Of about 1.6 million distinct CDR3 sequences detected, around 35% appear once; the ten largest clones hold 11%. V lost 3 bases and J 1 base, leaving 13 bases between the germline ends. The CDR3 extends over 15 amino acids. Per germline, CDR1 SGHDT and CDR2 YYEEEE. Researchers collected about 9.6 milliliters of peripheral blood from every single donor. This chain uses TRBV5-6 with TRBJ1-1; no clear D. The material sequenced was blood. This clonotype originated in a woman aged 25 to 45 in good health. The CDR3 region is CASSSLRVGNTEAFF. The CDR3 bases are TGTGCCAGCAGCTCACTTAGGGTTGGGAACACTGAAGCTTTCTTT.